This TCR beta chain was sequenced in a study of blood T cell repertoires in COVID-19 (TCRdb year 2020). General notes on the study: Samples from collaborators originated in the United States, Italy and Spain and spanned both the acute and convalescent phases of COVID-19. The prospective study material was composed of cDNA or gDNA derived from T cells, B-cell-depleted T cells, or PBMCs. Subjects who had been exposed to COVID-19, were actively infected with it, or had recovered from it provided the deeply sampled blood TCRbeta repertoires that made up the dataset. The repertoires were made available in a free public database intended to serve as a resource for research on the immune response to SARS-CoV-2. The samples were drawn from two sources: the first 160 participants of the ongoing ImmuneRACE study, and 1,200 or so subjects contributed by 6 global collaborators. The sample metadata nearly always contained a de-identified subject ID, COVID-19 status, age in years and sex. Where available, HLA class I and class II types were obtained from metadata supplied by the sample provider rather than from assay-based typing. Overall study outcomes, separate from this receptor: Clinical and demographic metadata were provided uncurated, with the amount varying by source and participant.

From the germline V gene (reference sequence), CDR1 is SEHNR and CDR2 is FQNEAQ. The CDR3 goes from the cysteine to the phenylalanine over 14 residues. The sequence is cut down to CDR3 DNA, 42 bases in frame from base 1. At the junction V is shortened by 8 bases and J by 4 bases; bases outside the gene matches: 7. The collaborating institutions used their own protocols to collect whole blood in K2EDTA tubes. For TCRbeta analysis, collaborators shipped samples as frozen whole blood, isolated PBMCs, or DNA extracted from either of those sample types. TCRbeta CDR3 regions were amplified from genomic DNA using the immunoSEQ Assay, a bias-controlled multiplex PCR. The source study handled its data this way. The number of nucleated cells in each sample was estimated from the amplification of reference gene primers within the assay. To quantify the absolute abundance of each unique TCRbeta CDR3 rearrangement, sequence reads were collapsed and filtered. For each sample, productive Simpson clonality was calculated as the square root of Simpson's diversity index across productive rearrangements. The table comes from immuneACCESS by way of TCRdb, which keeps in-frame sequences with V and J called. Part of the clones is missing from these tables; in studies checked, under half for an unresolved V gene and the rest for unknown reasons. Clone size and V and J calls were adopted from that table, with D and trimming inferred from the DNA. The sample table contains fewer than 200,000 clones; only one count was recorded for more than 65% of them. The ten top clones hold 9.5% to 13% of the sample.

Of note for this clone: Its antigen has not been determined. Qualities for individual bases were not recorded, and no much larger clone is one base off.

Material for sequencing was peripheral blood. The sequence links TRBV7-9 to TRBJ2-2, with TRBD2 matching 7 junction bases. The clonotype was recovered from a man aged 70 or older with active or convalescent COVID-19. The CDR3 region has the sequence CASRVGGTTGELFF. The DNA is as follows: TGTGCCAGCCGGGTGGGAGGGACCACCGGGGAGCTGTTTTTT.